This TCR beta chain was sequenced for a study of CD8 T cells in Susac syndrome. A quantity of about 0.5 to 1 ug RNA underwent reverse transcription using random hexamers. TCRdb recomputed calls from the immunoSEQ multiplex PCR reads with MiXCR, one row per CDR3 protein. The repertoire consists of about 180,000 distinct CDR3 sequences, with 94% occurring once and the leading ten covering around 0.11%. This CDR3 spans 15 amino acids. V trimming: 4 bases; J trimming: 5 bases; junction bases outside the gene matches: 2. The germline CDR1 and CDR2 sequences are SNHLY and FYNNEI. The source is a human donor with Susac syndrome. The rearrangement joins TRBV2 to TRBJ1-6; TRBD1 aligns across 10 bases. Sequenced material: CD4+ T cells from PBMCs. This chain's CDR3 is CASSGDRGHNSPLHF. Written as DNA, the CDR3 is TGTGCCAGCAGTGGCGACAGGGGGCATAATTCACCCCTCCACTTT.